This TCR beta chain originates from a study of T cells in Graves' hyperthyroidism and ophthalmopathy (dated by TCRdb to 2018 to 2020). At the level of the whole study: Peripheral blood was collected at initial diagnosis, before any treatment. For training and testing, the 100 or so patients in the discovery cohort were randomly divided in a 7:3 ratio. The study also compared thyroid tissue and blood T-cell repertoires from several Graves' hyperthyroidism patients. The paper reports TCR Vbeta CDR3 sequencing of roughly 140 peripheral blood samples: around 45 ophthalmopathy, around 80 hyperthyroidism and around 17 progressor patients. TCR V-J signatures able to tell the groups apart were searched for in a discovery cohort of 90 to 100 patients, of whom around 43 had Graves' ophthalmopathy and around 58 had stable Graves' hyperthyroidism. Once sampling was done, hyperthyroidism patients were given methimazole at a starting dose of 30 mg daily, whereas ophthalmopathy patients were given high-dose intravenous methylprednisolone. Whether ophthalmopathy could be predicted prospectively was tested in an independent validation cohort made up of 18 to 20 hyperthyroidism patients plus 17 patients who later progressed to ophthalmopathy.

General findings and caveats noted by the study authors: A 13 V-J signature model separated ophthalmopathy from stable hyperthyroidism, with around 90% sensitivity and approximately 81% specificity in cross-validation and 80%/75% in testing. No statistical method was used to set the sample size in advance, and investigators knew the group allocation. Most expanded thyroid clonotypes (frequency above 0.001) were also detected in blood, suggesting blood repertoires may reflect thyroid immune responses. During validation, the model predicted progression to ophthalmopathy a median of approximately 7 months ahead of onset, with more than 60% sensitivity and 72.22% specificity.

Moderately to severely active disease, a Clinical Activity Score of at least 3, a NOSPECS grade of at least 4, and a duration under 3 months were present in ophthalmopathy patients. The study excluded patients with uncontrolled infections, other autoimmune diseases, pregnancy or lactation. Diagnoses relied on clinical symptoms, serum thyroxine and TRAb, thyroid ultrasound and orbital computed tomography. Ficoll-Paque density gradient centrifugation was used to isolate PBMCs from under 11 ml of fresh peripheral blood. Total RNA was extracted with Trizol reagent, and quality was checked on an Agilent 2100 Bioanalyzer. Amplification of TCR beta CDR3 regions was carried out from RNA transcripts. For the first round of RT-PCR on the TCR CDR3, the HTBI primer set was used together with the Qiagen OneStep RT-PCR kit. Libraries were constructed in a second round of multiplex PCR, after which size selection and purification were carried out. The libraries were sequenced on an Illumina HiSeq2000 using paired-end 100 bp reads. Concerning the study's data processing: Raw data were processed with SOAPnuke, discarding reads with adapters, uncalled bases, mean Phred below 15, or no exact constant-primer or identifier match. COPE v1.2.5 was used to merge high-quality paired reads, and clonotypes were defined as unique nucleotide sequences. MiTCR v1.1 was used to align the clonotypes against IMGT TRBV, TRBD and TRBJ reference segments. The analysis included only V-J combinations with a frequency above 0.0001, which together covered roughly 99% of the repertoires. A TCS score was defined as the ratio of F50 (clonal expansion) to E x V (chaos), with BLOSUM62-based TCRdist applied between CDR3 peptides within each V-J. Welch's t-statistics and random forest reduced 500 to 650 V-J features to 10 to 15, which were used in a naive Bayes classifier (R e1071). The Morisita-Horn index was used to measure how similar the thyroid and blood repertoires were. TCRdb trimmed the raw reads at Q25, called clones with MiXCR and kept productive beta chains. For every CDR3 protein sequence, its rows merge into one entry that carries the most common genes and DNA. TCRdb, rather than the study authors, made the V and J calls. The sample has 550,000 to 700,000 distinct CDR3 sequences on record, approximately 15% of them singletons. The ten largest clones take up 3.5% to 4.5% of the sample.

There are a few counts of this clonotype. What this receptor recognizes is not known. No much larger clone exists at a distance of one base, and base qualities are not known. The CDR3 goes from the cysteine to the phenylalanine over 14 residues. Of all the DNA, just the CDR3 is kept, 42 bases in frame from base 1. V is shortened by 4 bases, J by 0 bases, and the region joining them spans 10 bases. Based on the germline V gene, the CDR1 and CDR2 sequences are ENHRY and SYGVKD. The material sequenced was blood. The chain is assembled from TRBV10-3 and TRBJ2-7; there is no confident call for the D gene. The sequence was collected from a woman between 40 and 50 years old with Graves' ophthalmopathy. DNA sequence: TGTGCCATCAGTGTTGTGGGGAACTCCTACGAGCAGTACTTC. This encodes CAISVVGNSYEQYF.